Each of the 14 T cell receptor beta chains below was sequenced from the same sample in a study of cytomegalovirus exposure and HLA in healthy donors. Primers included in the PCR were 60 Vbeta and 13 Jbeta primers. Assay used: immunoSEQ multiplex PCR; TCRdb lists only in-frame clones, some missing. The sample lists 100,000 to 120,000 clones; over 70% were seen once. Sequenced: PBMCs. The source of these receptors is a woman aged 40 to 50 in good health and CMV-seropositive.

V and J are TRBV5-4 and TRBJ1-2, with no clear D. The CDR3 contains 14 residues. The ends were cut back, 6 bases at V and 4 bases at J, with 16 bases in the middle. Germline lookup yields CDR1 SGHNT and CDR2 YYREEE (reference sequence). Here the CDR3 reads CASTRGGPGYGYTF. The CDR3 DNA is TGTGCCAGCACCCGGGGTGGACCCGGCTATGGCTACACCTTC.

The DNA for the CDR3 is TGTGCCAGCAGCTCCAGGGGGACCTACAATGAGCAGTTCTTC. It yields the protein CASSSRGTYNEQFF. The V and J genes are TRBV9 and TRBJ2-1, with 7 bases identical to TRBD1. V lost 4 bases to trimming and J lost 2 bases; unmatched junction nucleotides: 3. The CDR3 has 14 residues. Germline CDR1 SGDLS, CDR2 YYNGEE.

The chain couples TRBV4-1 to TRBJ2-2; D possibly corresponds to TRBD2 (6 bases). The ends were cut back, 5 bases at V and 0 bases at J, with 13 bases in the middle. Germline lookup yields CDR1 MGHRA and CDR2 YSYEKL. The CDR3 runs to 16 residues. Here the CDR3 reads CASSSPGTANTGELFF. The CDR3 nucleotides read TGCGCCAGCAGCTCTCCCGGGACTGCGAACACCGGGGAGCTGTTTTTT.

Comments on this clone: The junction does not match germline at one end; this may be a read error. This chain joins TRBV2 and TRBJ1-1; D not certain. The length of the CDR3 is 12 residues. Germline-derived CDR1 and CDR2 are SNHLY and FYNNEI. As DNA, the CDR3 is TGTGCCACCAGTTACACCGGGGCTGAAGCTTTCTTT. Translating it yields CATSYTGAEAFF.

This clone was detected a few times. The chain combines TRBV19 with TRBJ1-1; 8 bases are shared with TRBD1. This CDR3 comprises 14 residues. Losses at the gene ends were 5 bases for V and 3 bases for J; bases not matched to a gene: 5. CDR1 and CDR2 (germline): LNHDA, SQIVND (reference sequence). The CDR3 DNA sequence: TGTGCCAGTAGTCCCTACAGGGGGGACACTGAAGCTTTCTTT. Protein product: CASSPYRGDTEAFF.

The J gene is TRBJ1-1, the V gene TRBV6-4; 7 bases are shared with TRBD1. The CDR3 is made up of 15 amino acids. Germline V gene lookup returns CDR1 MRHNA and CDR2 SNTAGT. V trimming: 8 bases; J trimming: 6 bases; junction bases outside the gene matches: 15. CDR3: CASPQRGDRDPEAFF. As DNA, the CDR3 is TGTGCCAGCCCCCAGAGGGGAGACAGGGACCCTGAAGCTTTCTTT.

The chain employs TRBV5-1 and TRBJ2-7, with 7 bases identical to TRBD2. Germline CDR1 reads SGHRS; CDR2 reads YFSETQ. V trimming: 6 bases; J trimming: 6 bases; junction bases outside the gene matches: 12. This CDR3 contains 14 residues. The CDR3 coding sequence is TGCGCCAGCAAGCGGGACGGGGATTCTAGCGAGCAGTACTTC. Translated, it gives CASKRDGDSSEQYF.

A few counts support this clone. V is TRBV7-2 and J is TRBJ2-7; TRBD2 aligns across 11 bases. The V gene's germline CDR1 is SGHTA and CDR2 FQGNSA. This CDR3 has 14 amino acids. Germline trimming cut 2 bases from V and 3 bases from J; bases unmatched to any gene: 0. The DNA for the CDR3 is TGTGCCAGCAGCTTACTAGCGGGGGGCTACGAGCAGTACTTC. It encodes CASSLLAGGYEQYF.

This chain links TRBV2 with TRBJ1-2; D is ambiguous. V shed 6 bases and J shed 2 bases, with 7 bases lying between them. CDR1 is SNHLY and CDR2 is FYNNEI in the germline V gene. The length of the CDR3 is 12 residues. In DNA form, the CDR3 reads TGTGCCAGCAGCGTGGCAAACTATGGCTACACCTTC. Translation gives CASSVANYGYTF.

This clone was seen more than once but under ten times. Compared with germline, one end of the junction differs, possibly owing to a read error. The chain is built from TRBV30 and TRBJ2-7; TRBD2 matches at 8 bases. The CDR3 consists of 13 residues. Germline V CDR1 and CDR2: GTSNPN, SVGIG (reference sequence). The CDR3 is CAWSVRRTGGRGF. The CDR3 coding sequence is TGTGCCTGGAGTGTACGAAGAACGGGGGGGCGGGGGTTC.

The rearrangement uses TRBV18 and TRBJ1-2; 7 bases fit TRBD1. V dropped 3 bases and J dropped 2; count of bases not matched to a gene: 3. This CDR3 is 14 amino acids long. The germline V gene encodes CDR1 KGHSH and CDR2 LQKENI. CDR3 in DNA: TGTGCCAGCTCACCCGGGACAGAGAACTATGGCTACACCTTC. Translated: CASSPGTENYGYTF.

V and J are TRBV4-3 and TRBJ2-2; tentative D call: TRBD1 (6 bases). V was clipped by 0 bases and J by 5 bases, with 19 bases between them. The germline CDR1 and CDR2 sequences are LGHNA and YSLEER. The CDR3 contains 18 residues. CDR3 sequence: CASSQDRAGAAGTGELFF. CDR3 DNA: TGCGCCAGCAGCCAAGACCGAGCAGGGGCTGCGGGTACCGGGGAGCTGTTTTTT.

The chain carries TRBV19 and TRBJ1-2; D uncertain. V lost 10 bases and J lost 6, with 12 bases in between. Germline V gene data show CDR1 as LNHDA and CDR2 as SQIVND (reference sequence). The CDR3 sequence is 11 residues long. CDR3 nucleotides: TGTGCCACCCTAGGAGGGAATGGCTACACCTTC. This codes for CATLGGNGYTF. The complete variable domain, with remaining parts taken from reference TRBV19 and TRBJ1-2, reads DGGITQSPKYLFRKEGQNVTLSCEQNLNHDAMYWYRQDPGQGLRLIYYSQIVNDFQKGDIAEGYSVSREKKESFPLTVTSAQKNPTAFYLCATLGGNGYTFGSGTRLTVV.

V gene TRBV19 combines with J gene TRBJ2-3; unclear D gene. With 5 bases removed from V and 2 bases from J, the gap between germline ends came to 14 bases. The CDR3 extends over 15 amino acids. Germline values: CDR1 LNHDA, CDR2 SQIVND (reference sequence). CDR3 nucleotides: TGTGCCAGTAGTCCAAGCACCTTACCCACAGATACGCAGTATTTT. Protein sequence: CASSPSTLPTDTQYF.